This TCR beta chain is from a study of cytomegalovirus exposure and HLA in healthy donors. Notes on the study in general: Most subjects had HLA-A and HLA-B alleles reportedly predicted accurately by TCR beta sequences. Listed as cytomegalovirus-associated were around 160 TCR beta chains.

This clone was seen only once. Its cognate antigen is unknown. With 60 Vbeta and 13 Jbeta primers, the PCR was carried out. TCRdb's table, derived via immunoSEQ multiplex PCR, lists solely in-frame clones and lacks some. The sample holds approximately 210,000 clones; nearly 80% are singletons and the top ten take less than 2%. Specimen: PBMCs. This clonotype was obtained from a male donor in good health and CMV-seronegative.

The CDR3 DNA reads as TGTGCCAGCAGCTTATCGGGATCCCTGAACACTGAAGCTTTCTTT. Protein sequence: CASSLSGSLNTEAFF. The chain combines TRBV11-3 with TRBJ1-1; no reliable D call. CDR1 SGHNT and CDR2 YENEEA come from the germline V gene. The CDR3 has 15 amino acids. The V end was cut by 2 bases, the J end by 0 bases, with 10 bases between.